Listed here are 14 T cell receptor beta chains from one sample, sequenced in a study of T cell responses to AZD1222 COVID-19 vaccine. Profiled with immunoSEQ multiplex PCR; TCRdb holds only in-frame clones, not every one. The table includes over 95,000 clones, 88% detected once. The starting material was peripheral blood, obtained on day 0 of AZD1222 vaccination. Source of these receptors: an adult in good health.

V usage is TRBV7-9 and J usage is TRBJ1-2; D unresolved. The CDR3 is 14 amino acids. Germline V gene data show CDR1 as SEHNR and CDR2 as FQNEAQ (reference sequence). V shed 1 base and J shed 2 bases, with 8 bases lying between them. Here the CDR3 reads CASSLGSRNYGYTF. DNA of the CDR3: TGTGCCAGCAGCTTAGGGTCACGGAACTATGGCTACACCTTC.

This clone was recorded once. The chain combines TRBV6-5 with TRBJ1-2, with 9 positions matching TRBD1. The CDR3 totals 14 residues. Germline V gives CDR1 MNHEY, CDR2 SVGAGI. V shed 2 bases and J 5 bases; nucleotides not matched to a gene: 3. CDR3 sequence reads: CASSYTGQGYGYTF. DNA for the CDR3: TGTGCCAGCAGTTACACGGGACAGGGATATGGCTACACCTTC.

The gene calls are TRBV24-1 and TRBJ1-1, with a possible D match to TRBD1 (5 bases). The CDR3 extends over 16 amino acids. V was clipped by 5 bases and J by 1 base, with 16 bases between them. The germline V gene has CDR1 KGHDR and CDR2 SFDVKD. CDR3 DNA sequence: TGTGCCACCAGTGGTGAGGGGAGATCCCCGAACACTGAAGCTTTCTTT. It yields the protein CATSGEGRSPNTEAFF.

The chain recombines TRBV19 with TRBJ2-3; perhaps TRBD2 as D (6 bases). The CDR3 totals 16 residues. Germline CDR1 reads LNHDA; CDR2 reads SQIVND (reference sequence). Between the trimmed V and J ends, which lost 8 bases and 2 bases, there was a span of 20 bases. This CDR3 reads CASGLPVSGNTDTQYF. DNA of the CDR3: TGTGCCAGTGGCCTCCCGGTTAGCGGAAACACAGATACGCAGTATTTT.

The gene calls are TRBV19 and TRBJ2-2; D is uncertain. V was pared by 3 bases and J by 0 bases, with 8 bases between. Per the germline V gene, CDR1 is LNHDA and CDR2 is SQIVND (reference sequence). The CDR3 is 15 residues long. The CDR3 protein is CASSIGRSNTGELFF. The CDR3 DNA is TGTGCCAGTAGTATTGGCAGGTCGAACACCGGGGAGCTGTTTTTT.

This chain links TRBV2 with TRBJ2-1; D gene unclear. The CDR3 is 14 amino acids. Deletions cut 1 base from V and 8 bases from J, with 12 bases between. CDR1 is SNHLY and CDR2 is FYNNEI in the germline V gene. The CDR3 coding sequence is TGTGCCAGCAGTGAAGATTTATCCGAGGATGAGCAGTTCTTC. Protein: CASSEDLSEDEQFF.

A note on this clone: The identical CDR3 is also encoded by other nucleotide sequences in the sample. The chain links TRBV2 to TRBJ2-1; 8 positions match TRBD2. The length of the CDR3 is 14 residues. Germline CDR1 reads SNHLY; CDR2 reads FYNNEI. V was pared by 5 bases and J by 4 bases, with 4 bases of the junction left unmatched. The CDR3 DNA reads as TGTGCCAGCAGTCGGTTAGCGGGGTACAATGAGCAGTTCTTC. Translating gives CASSRLAGYNEQFF.

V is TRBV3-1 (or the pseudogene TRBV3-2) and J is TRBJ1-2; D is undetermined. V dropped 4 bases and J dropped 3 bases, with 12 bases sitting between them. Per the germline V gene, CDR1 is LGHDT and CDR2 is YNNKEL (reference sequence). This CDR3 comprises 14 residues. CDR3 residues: CASSPGRRDYGYTF. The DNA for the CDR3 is TGTGCCAGCAGCCCGGGCAGGAGGGACTATGGCTACACCTTC.

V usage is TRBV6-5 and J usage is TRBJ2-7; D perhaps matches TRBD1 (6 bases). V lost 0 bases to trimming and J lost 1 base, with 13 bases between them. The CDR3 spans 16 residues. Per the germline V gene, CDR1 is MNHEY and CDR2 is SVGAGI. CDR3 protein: CASSYSWSGVSYEQYF. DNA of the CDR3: TGTGCCAGCAGTTACTCGTGGTCAGGGGTGTCCTACGAGCAGTACTTC.

Here the CDR3 DNA reads TGTGCCAGCAGCCTTGGGACAGGGCAAAATTCACCCCTCCACTTT. This translates into CASSLGTGQNSPLHF. The V gene is TRBV7-3, the J gene TRBJ1-6; 9 nucleotides match TRBD1. The V segment lost 5 bases and the J segment 7 bases; nucleotides outside the gene matches: 6. Germline CDR1 and CDR2: SGHTA and FQGTGA. The CDR3 runs to 15 residues.

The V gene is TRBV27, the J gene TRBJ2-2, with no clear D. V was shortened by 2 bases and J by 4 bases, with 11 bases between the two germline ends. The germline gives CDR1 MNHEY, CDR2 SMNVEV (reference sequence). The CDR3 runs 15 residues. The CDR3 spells CASSLALSFTGELFF. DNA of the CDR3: TGTGCCAGCAGTTTAGCGTTAAGTTTCACCGGGGAGCTGTTTTTT.

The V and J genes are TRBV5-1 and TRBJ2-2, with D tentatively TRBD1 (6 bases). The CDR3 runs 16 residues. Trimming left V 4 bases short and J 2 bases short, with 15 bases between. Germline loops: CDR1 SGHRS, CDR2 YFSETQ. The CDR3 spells CASSDNRVVNTGELFF. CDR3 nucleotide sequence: TGCGCCAGCAGCGACAACAGGGTGGTAAACACCGGGGAGCTGTTTTTT.

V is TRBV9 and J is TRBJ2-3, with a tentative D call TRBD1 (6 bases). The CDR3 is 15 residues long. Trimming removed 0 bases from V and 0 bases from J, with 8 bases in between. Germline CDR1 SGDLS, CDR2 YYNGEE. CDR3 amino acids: CASSVGQDSTDTQYF. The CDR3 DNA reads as TGTGCCAGCAGCGTAGGACAGGATAGCACAGATACGCAGTATTTT. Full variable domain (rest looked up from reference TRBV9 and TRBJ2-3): DSGVTQTPKHLITATGQRVTLRCSPRSGDLSVYWYQQSLDQGLQFLIQYYNGEERAKGNILERFSAQQFPDLHSELNLSSLELGDSALYFCASSVGQDSTDTQYFGPGTRLTVL.

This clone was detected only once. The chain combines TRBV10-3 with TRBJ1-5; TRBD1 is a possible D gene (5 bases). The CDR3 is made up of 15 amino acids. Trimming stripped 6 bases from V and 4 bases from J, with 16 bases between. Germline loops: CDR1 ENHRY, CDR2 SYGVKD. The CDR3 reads CAIRAAGRDNQPQHF. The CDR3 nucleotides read TGTGCCATCAGGGCAGCAGGGCGGGATAATCAGCCCCAGCATTTT.